The T cell receptor beta chain under discussion was sequenced for a study of tumor-infiltrating lymphocytes in primary liver carcinoma (dated by TCRdb to the late 2010s). As for the study more broadly: Of the five patients, three men and two women aged 30 to 69 years, four had hepatocellular carcinoma and one had combined HCC and intrahepatic cholangiocarcinoma. Tumors of the five patients were stage T1-T3 N0M0 with maximum diameters of about 4.2 to 10 cm. Each sample produced roughly 3.65 to 7.13 million productive TCRbeta reads, and read depth showed no significant difference between tissue types. For each liver tumor, the study sampled five regions along with adjacent normal tissue and blood, and applied TCRbeta repertoire sequencing, expression microarrays and whole-exome sequencing. A total of about 35 specimens from 5 patients, comprising some 25 tumor regions, 5 adjacent noncancerous liver tissues and 5 peripheral blood samples, were covered by TCRbeta repertoire sequencing. The roughly 27 tumor region samples were profiled with Agilent mRNA microarrays so that TCRbeta repertoire diversity could be related to the local molecular phenotype. Technical replicate repertoires showed high reproducibility, with mean shared-clone rates around 0.9 and correlation coefficients above 0.95. The research as a whole found: Pairs of tumor regions showed greater repertoire overlap (mean about 36%) than tumor-adjacent pairs (17%) or tumor-blood pairs (roughly 15%), which is consistent with antigen-driven expansion. Because only the TCR beta chain was sequenced and unpaired alpha chains were not captured, true repertoire diversity is likely underestimated. Bulk unsorted samples precluded comparing CD4+ and CD8+ T cell repertoires. Only about 7.5-25% of top clones were found in all five regions of a tumor, suggesting spatial heterogeneity of tumor-infiltrating T cells. The study included only five patients, and the authors note findings should be validated in a larger study. Compared with blood, tumors had a significantly larger share of the repertoire taken up by the top 250 clones (p = 0.039).

A constant-region primer and ProtoScript II reverse transcriptase were used to reverse-transcribe TCRbeta-specific cDNA from roughly 0.55 ug total RNA. Construction of the TCRbeta libraries relied on three nested rounds of multiplex PCR, following a slightly modified ARM-PCR procedure. Multiplex TRBV1-TRBV30 forward primers and a Cbeta reverse primer were used in the first two PCR rounds, each of which was run for approximately 10 cycles. Sample barcodes and Illumina adapters were attached in a final 25-cycle PCR using Deep VentR polymerase. Before sequencing, amplicons of 200-500 bp were gel-purified using a QIAquick gel extraction kit. An Illumina HiSeq 2500 was used to sequence the TCRbeta amplicons with 250-bp paired-end reads. Per the source publication's procedure: Quality trimming of reads was performed with Trimmomatic v0.33, and paired reads were merged with FLASH v1.2.11 so that full CDR3 sequences could be recovered. MiGEC v1.2.1b assigned V, D and J germline segments to the rearranged TCRbeta sequences. Clonotype statistics, along with Shannon-Wiener diversity indices, were calculated using VDJtools v1.0.0. Except for diversity analysis, only the 250 most abundant clonotypes of each sample were used in subsequent analyses to reduce sampling bias. The raw public reads went through TCRdb reprocessing: fastp at Q25, MiXCR clone calling, in-frame beta chains kept. All rows with the same CDR3 protein become a single entry with the most common DNA and genes. The V and J calls follow TCRdb's processing rather than the paper's. The sample yields tens of thousands of distinct CDR3 sequences; roughly two thirds were counted once. The ten largest clones add up to 40% of the sample.

Without any cell sorting, total RNA and DNA were co-extracted from approximately 20-30 mg of bulk tissue using the AllPrep DNA/RNA mini kit. Surgical resection was performed in China between 2015 and early 2016 on five or six patients with histopathologically diagnosed primary liver carcinoma. Patients had chronic HBV infection and were treatment-naive at sampling. Five spatially separated regions were sampled from each tumor: the superior, inferior, left-lateral and right-lateral poles, plus the tumor centre. According to histology, viable tumor cells made up more than 90% of every tumor sample. Fresh tumor and adjacent tissue pieces were bisected; one half was stored in RNAlater at -80°C, the other sent for histology. CDR1 MNHEY and CDR2 SVGEGT were looked up in the germline V gene. From its cysteine to its phenylalanine, the CDR3 spans 15 amino acids. Of the read, only the CDR3 DNA is kept; its 45 bases are in frame from base 1.

On this clonotype: Its binding antigen is unknown. One end of the junction does not line up with germline, which may come from a read error.

This receptor chain uses TRBV6-2 or TRBV6-3 and TRBJ2-1; possibly the D gene is TRBD1, per 5 matching bases. The sequence came from a man aged 35 to 55 with primary liver carcinoma and hepatitis B virus infection. Sequenced input: liver tumor tissue from sampling region 4. The cell subset or site tag for this specimen amounts to: tumor region T4, right-lateral pole. The sequenced DNA: TGTGCCAGCAGTCCTCCTGACAGAGGTGCCAATGTGCAGTTCTTC. It encodes CASSPPDRGANVQFF.